This T cell receptor beta chain is drawn from a study of cytomegalovirus exposure and HLA in healthy donors. CDR1 and CDR2 (germline): LNHDA, SQIVND (reference sequence). The V and J ends lost 6 bases and 0 bases, in that order; junction bases with no gene match: 7. The CDR3 runs to 17 residues. Study-wide results and caveats: Later analysis associated a missense DCLRE1C variant with TCR beta V- and J-gene trimming. The authors reported that TCR beta sequences could predict HLA-A and HLA-B alleles. These predictions were accurate for most subjects in the first cohort. Prior analysis indicated that the majority of TCR beta V segments exhibited productivity approximately 90% or approximately 30% of the time. Researchers catalogued approximately 170 TCR beta chains as cytomegalovirus-associated.

Notes on this clone: Its antigen is currently unknown.

60 Vbeta and 13 Jbeta primers were used in PCR. Clones were sequenced by immunoSEQ multiplex PCR, and TCRdb holds only the in-frame ones, with some missing. This table has about 140,000 clones, approximately 84% appearing once. The rearrangement links TRBV19 to TRBJ2-1; 11 nucleotides match TRBD1. Sequenced material: PBMCs. This clonotype originated in a woman aged 55-75 years in good health and CMV-seropositive. In DNA form, the CDR3 reads TGTGCCAGTAGATCAACCGGGACAGGGGGCTCCTACAATGAGCAGTTCTTC. This gives the protein CASRSTGTGGSYNEQFF. The whole variable domain, remainder taken from reference TRBV19 and TRBJ2-1, is DGGITQSPKYLFRKEGQNVTLSCEQNLNHDAMYWYRQDPGQGLRLIYYSQIVNDFQKGDIAEGYSVSREKKESFPLTVTSAQKNPTAFYLCASRSTGTGGSYNEQFFGPGTRLTVL.